Sequencing of this T cell receptor beta chain was carried out in a study of cytomegalovirus exposure and HLA in healthy donors (dated by TCRdb to about 2017). Study-wide context: An earlier analysis of around 600 of the donors reported 250 to 350 Gb of sequence data and 120 million or so unique TCR beta sequences from about 180 million T cells. HLA typing included class I and class II loci at four-digit resolution. In a later genetic analysis, genome-wide SNP genotypes for about 55% of the roughly 670 donors were used, and that subset was treated as a discovery cohort. In a later analysis, previously published TCR beta repertoires from more than 500 donors were re-analyzed and high-resolution HLA genotyping was added so that TCR occurrence patterns could be studied. Every repertoire in the discovery cohort had been generated on one and the same sequencing platform. Rather than using new phenotypic data, the later analysis identified candidate immune exposures from TCR beta sequences and from how often those sequences occurred across donors. To predict cytomegalovirus infection status, the study combined high-throughput TCR immunosequencing, statistical association of individual TCRs with disease status, and machine learning. Alongside the repertoire data, information on donor age, sex, ethnicity and CMV serostatus was compiled. On average, about 240,000 unique TCR beta nucleotide sequences were sequenced per donor among 300 to 500 genotyped donors of the cohort, with roughly 18% of those sequences being non-productive. Of the roughly 400 genotyped donors, 81% were placed in the genetic ancestry cluster associated with self-reported Caucasian donors. The study profiled the T cell repertoires of hundreds of subjects by immunosequencing and related them to cytomegalovirus serostatus. The aim of the study was to test whether cataloging public T cell receptors could identify signatures of past pathogen exposure. Typing coverage differed by locus: A, B, C, DRB1 and DQB1 were typed in about 620-640 donors, DQA1 in approximately 520, DPA1 in roughly 590, and DPB1 in just under 490. To decide whether each TCR beta V gene segment behaved as functional or pseudogenic, an earlier analysis of approximately 590 of the donors relied on high-throughput TCR beta sequencing. About 320 gigabases of sequencing data and around 87 million unique TCR sequences were included in an early release covering 550 to 800 HLA-typed donors. A few DR-DQ haplotypes were treated as single units for association and clustering because of strong linkage in the cohort. Besides the first cohort of some 670 subjects, a separate validation cohort made up of 120 different subjects was used.

On this clone itself: No cognate antigen has been identified for it. It has no much larger one-base neighbor in the sample; base qualities were not kept.

Results the study describes overall, beyond this receptor: An earlier analysis of approximately 530 of the donors showed that most TCR beta V segments appeared in productive rearrangements either about 90% or about 30% of the time, which broadly matched IMGT annotations. Three of the identified cytomegalovirus-associated TCR beta chains were confirmed in vitro to be specific for cytomegalovirus antigens. A group of highly shared sequence variants was considered likely to be a technical artifact of the sequencing pipeline. The classifier was reported to diagnose cytomegalovirus status with high specificity and sensitivity in both the original cohort and the validation cohort. In a later analysis, over 15,000 TCR beta sequences were associated with specific HLA alleles at a false discovery rate of 0.05. According to a later genetic analysis, donors in an Asian-associated ancestry cluster had fewer N-insertions in productive TCRs than the approximately 700-donor mean. According to a later analysis, most CMV-associated TCR beta chains appeared to be HLA-restricted, and the HLA associations seemed to be driven largely by CMV exposure. HLA typing was unavailable for some donors at each locus, so association tests used only the typed subset. In a later analysis, the rate of TCR association differed among HLA loci, with DRB1 alleles having the most associated TCRs and HLA-C alleles having the fewest. Because the 87-base-pair reads could not distinguish some IMGT-functional V segments, including TRBV6-2 and TRBV6-3, those segments were excluded. Linkage disequilibrium might explain the correlated functional status among segregating V segments, but an unknown experimental factor could not be ruled out. Roughly uniform sequencing depth across donors was assumed in presence/absence analyses, although this assumption may not hold. V-gene and J-gene trimming of TCR beta chains was associated with a missense DCLRE1C variant in a later genetic analysis, and the association was replicated in an independent cohort. CMV serostatus was the only immune exposure information available for the cohort. Over 15 rarely observed V segments, including chromosome 9 orphons, were excluded from the earlier analysis of approximately 500 of the donors because counts were too low. The study gave a list of about 160 TCR beta chains associated with cytomegalovirus. Most TCR sequences were observed very rarely across donors, whereas some public TCRs were present in many individuals. A later analysis reported that several top co-occurrence clusters appeared linked to parvovirus B19, influenza, CMV and Epstein-Barr virus. When HLA alleles, especially DR and DQ, strongly co-occurred, attributing TCR associations to individual alleles was difficult. This cohort had only TCR beta chains sequenced, and the lack of alpha or paired-chain data limited which features could be detected. In a later analysis, HLA-associated TCR beta chains showed more clonal expansion and lower generation probabilities than non-associated chains that were equally common. The authors suggested that the approach could potentially be extended to other disease states and immunological phenotypes. A further reported finding was that TCR beta sequences accurately predicted the HLA-A and HLA-B alleles for most subjects in the first cohort.

Libraries were prepared through the immunoSEQ multiplex PCR assay. A mixture of 60 forward primers for TCR Vbeta segments and 13 reverse primers for TCR Jbeta segments was used in the multiplex PCR. Amplification of the CDR3 region of rearranged TCR beta genes was performed with a multiplex PCR assay on genomic DNA. The amplified TCR beta libraries were sequenced on the Illumina HiSeq System as 87-base-pair reads. As for how the authors treated the data: In a later analysis, 80 million or so unique TCR beta chains were counted across the 500 to 850 repertoires, and roughly 11 million of these chains were shared by at least two donors. A nearest-neighbor algorithm error-corrected the raw reads and collapsed the reads into unique sequences, merging closely related sequences to remove PCR and sequencing errors. CDR3 sequences were aligned to IMGT reference sequences to assign V, D and J gene segments. For a sequence to be retained, a match of at least six nucleotides was required to both a V gene segment and a J gene segment. A rearrangement counted as productive if the CDR3 had no stop codons and remained in frame with V and J, and every other rearrangement counted as non-productive. Following IMGT convention, CDR3 was defined as the stretch from the second conserved V-encoded cysteine to the conserved J-encoded phenylalanine. In an earlier analysis of around 570 of the donors, sequences lacking an unambiguous match to a single V gene segment were excluded. An earlier analysis of 587 of the donors called V segments functional above 56.7% productive rearrangements and segregating when the between-donor standard deviation exceeded 5%. A statistical classification framework was built for diagnosing cytomegalovirus status from the catalog of TCR beta chain sequences. In a later analysis, V and J genes were assigned by comparing TCR nucleotide sequences against IMGT/GENE-DB human TR gene sequences. In a later analysis, CDR3 sequences and most-parsimonious VDJ recombination scenarios were assigned using the TCRdist pipeline. In a later analysis, every TCR beta chain was defined by the combination of its CDR3 amino acid sequence and its V-gene family, and reads without a unique V-gene family were dropped. In a later analysis, fewer than 600 highly shared, low-generation-probability nucleotide sequences were removed to address suspected cross-contamination and a sequencing artifact. For each public chain, a later analysis derived a clonal expansion index from normalized ranks of inferred template counts within each repertoire. Generation probabilities in a later analysis came from a VDJ recombination model fitted to out-of-frame rearrangements, and those results were checked against IGoR. In a later analysis, TCR-TCR, TCR-HLA and TCR-CMV co-occurrence was scored with hypergeometric tests, and a repertoire-size bias correction was applied to TCR pairs. To estimate false discovery rates, a later analysis permuted the HLA or CMV assignments 20 times. In a later analysis, co-occurring TCRs were grouped with DBSCAN, and TCRdist sequence similarity was added when clustering was performed within HLA-allele-positive subsets. Repertoires with fewer than 30,000 or more than 120,000 public chains were left out of co-occurrence clustering, as were four to six repertoires with anomalous nucleotide sharing. Not all clones reach the TCRdb copy of this immuneACCESS table, which keeps in-frame sequences only. Checked studies attribute under half of the gap to unresolved V genes and leave the rest unexplained. V and J calls and clone size are those listed in that table; D and trimming were worked out from the DNA. The table for this sample lists about 120,000 clones; about 80% of them were counted only once. The ten largest clones represent around 8% of the sample.

In total, more than 500 healthy bone marrow donors made up the cohort. Cohort members were all nominally healthy when sampled, although unrecorded immune exposures were likely present. The donor was CMV seropositive and belonged to the group of 250 to 350 seropositive cohort members. Each donor provided a peripheral blood sample, and peripheral blood mononuclear cells were used for TCR beta sequencing. Genomic DNA extraction from the blood cell samples was performed with the Qiagen DNeasy Blood Extraction Kit. Reading the germline V gene gives CDR1 MNHEY and CDR2 SVGAGI. The CDR3 goes from the cysteine to the phenylalanine over 16 residues. Left in the record is the CDR3 DNA by itself, 48 bases read in frame from the first base. V lost 0 bases and J lost 4 bases; the stretch between them is 13 bases long.

The sample consisted of PBMCs. The clonotype was recovered from a female donor in good health and CMV-seropositive. The receptor chain draws on TRBV6-5 and TRBJ2-1; the best D guess is TRBD1, with 6 bases matching. This receptor has the CDR3 CASSYSGGNEYNEQFF. The sequence in DNA is TGTGCCAGCAGTTACTCAGGGGGTAACGAGTACAATGAGCAGTTCTTC.